This TCR beta chain was captured in a study of cytomegalovirus exposure and HLA in healthy donors. The CDR3 is made up of 12 amino acids. The V and J ends lost 4 bases and 3 bases, in that order; junction bases with no gene match: 0. Germline V gives CDR1 SGHRS, CDR2 YFSETQ. Worth noting for this clone: The same CDR3 also results from other DNA sequences found in this sample.

PCR was performed using 60 Vbeta and 13 Jbeta primers. Profiled with immunoSEQ multiplex PCR; TCRdb holds only in-frame clones, not every one. The data contain some 120,000 clones, more than 60% of them seen just once; the ten biggest clones take up 2.7%. The source is a female donor in good health and CMV-seronegative. This sequence joins TRBV5-1 and TRBJ2-7; 8 bases fit TRBD2. Sequencing was carried out using PBMCs. The CDR3 sequence is CASSTSGYEQYF. The CDR3 DNA reads as TGCGCCAGCAGCACTAGCGGCTACGAGCAGTACTTC.